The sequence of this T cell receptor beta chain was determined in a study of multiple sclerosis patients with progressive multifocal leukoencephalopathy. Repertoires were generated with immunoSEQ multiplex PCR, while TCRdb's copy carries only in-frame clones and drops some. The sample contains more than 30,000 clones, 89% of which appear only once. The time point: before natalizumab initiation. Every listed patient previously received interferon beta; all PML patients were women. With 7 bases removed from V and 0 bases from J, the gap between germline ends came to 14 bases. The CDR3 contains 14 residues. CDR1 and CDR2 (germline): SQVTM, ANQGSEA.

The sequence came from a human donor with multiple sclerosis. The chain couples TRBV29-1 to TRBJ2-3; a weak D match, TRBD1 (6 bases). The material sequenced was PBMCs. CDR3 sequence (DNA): TGCAGCGCCGACGACAGGACTAGCACAGATACGCAGTATTTT. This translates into CSADDRTSTDTQYF.